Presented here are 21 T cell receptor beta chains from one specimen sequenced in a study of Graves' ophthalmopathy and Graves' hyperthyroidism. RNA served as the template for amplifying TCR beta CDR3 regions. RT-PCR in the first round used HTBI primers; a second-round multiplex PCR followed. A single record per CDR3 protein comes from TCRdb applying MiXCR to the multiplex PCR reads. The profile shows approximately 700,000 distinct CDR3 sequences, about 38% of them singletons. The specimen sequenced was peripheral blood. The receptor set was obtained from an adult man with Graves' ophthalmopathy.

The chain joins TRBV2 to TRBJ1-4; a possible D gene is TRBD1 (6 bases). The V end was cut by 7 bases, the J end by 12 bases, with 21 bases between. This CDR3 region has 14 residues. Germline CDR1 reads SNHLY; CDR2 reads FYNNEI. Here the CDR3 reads CASMATGTRKELFF. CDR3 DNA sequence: TGTGCCAGCATGGCAACCGGGACAAGAAAGGAACTGTTTTTT. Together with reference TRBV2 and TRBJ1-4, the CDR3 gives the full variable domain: EPEVTQTPSHQVTQMGQEVILRCVPISNHLYFYWYRQILGQKVEFLVSFYNNEISEKSEIFDDQFSVERPDGSNFTLKIRSTKLEDSAMYFCASMATGTRKELFFGSGTQLSVL.

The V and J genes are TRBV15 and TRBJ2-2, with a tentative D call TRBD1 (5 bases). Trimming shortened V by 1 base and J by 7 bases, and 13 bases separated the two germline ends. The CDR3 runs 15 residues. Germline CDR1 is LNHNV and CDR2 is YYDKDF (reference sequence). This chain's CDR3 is CATSRAGSGGGELFF. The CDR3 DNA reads TGTGCCACCAGCAGAGCAGGGTCGGGCGGCGGGGAGCTGTTTTTT.

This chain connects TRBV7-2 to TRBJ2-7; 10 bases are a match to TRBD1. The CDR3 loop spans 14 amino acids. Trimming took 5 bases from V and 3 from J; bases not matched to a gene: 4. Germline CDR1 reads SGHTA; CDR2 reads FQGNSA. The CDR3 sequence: CASSKTGGVYEQYF. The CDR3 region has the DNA TGTGCCAGCAGCAAGACAGGGGGCGTCTACGAGCAGTACTTC.

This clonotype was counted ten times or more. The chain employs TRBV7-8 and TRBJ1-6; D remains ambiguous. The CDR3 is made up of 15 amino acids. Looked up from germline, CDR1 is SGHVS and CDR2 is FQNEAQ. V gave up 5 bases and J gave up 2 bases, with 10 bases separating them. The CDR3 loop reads CASSQLLAYNSPLHF. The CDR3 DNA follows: TGTGCCAGCAGCCAGCTACTTGCCTATAATTCACCCCTCCACTTT.

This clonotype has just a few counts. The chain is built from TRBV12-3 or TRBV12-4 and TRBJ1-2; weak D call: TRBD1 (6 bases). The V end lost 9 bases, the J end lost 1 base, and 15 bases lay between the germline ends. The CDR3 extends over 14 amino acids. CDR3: CASRVQGYNYGYTF. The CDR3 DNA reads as TGTGCCAGTCGGGTACAGGGTTATAACTATGGCTACACCTTC.

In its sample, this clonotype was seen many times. CDR3 bases: TGTGCCAGTAGTAACGCAGAAGATCCCACCTACGAGCAGTACTTC. The encoded protein is CASSNAEDPTYEQYF. The gene calls are TRBV19 and TRBJ2-7, with D unclear. Germline V gene lookup returns CDR1 LNHDA and CDR2 SQIVND (reference sequence). Trimming cost V 4 bases and J 2 bases, with 15 bases left between them. The CDR3 contains 15 residues.

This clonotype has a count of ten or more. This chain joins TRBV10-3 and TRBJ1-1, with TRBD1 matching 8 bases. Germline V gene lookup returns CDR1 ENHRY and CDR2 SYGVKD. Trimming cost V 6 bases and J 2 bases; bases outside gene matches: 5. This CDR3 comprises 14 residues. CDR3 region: CAIRGTGFNTEAFF. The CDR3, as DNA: TGTGCCATCAGGGGGACAGGATTCAACACTGAAGCTTTCTTT.

The CDR3 spells CATGTGGNYGYTF. CDR3 sequence (DNA): TGTGCCACGGGTACAGGGGGTAACTATGGCTACACCTTC. The chain combines TRBV10-3 with TRBJ1-2; TRBD1 agrees at 8 bases. With V trimmed by 10 bases and J by 1 base, 5 bases remained unmatched. The germline gives CDR1 ENHRY, CDR2 SYGVKD. This CDR3 region has 13 residues.

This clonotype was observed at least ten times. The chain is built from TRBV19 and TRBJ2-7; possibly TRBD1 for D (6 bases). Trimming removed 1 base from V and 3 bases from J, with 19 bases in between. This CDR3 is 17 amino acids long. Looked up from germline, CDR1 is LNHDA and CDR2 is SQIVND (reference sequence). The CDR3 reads CASSIGQGRGQSYEQYF. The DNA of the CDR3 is TGTGCCAGTAGTATAGGGCAGGGTCGAGGACAGAGCTACGAGCAGTACTTC.

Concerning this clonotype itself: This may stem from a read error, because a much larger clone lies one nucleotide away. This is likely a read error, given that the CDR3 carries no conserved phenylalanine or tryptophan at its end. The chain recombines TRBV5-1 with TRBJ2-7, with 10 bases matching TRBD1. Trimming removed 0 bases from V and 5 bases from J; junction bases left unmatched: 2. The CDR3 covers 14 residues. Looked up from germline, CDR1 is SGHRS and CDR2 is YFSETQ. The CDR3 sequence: CASSLEGQGNEQYS. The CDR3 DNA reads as TGCGCCAGCAGCTTGGAGGGACAGGGGAACGAGCAGTACTCC.

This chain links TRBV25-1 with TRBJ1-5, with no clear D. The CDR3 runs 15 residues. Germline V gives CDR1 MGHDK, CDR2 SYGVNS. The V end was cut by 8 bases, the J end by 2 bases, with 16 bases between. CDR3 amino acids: CASSPTTAGNQPQHF. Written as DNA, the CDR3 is TGTGCCAGCTCACCCACCACGGCGGGCAATCAGCCCCAGCATTTT.

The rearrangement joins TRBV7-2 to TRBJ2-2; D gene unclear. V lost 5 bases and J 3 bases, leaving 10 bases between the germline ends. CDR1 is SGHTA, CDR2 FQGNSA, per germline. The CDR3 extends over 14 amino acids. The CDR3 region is CASSQSRDTGELFF. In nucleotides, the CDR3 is TGTGCCAGCAGCCAATCCCGGGACACCGGGGAGCTGTTTTTT.

The CDR3 DNA reads as TGTGCCAGCAGCCAAGATTCCGGTGGGGAGACCCAGTACTTC. Its translation: CASSQDSGGETQYF. The chain recombines TRBV3-1 with TRBJ2-5; D is ambiguous. Deletions cut 0 bases from V and 5 bases from J, with 10 bases between. CDR1 and CDR2 from the germline V gene are LGHDT and YNNKEL (reference sequence). The CDR3 extends over 14 amino acids.

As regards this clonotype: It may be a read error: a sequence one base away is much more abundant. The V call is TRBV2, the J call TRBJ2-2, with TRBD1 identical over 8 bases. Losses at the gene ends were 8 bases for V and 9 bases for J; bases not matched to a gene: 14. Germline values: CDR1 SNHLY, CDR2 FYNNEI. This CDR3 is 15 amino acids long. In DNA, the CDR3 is TGTGCCAGCGGTCGTGGACAGGGTTTATACTGGGAGCTGTTTTTT. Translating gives CASGRGQGLYWELFF.

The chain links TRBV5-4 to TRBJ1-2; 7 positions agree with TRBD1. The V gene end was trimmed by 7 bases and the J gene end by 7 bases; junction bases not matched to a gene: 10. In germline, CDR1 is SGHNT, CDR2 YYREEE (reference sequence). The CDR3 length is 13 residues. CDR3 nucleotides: TGTGCCAGCTCAGAAGATAAGGGGGCTGGCTACACCTTC. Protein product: CASSEDKGAGYTF. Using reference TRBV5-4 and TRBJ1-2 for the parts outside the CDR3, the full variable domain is ETGVTQSPTHLIKTRGQQVTLRCSSQSGHNTVSWYQQALGQGPQFIFQYYREEENGRGNFPPRFSGLQFPNYSSELNVNALELDDSALYLCASSEDKGAGYTFGSGTRLTVV.

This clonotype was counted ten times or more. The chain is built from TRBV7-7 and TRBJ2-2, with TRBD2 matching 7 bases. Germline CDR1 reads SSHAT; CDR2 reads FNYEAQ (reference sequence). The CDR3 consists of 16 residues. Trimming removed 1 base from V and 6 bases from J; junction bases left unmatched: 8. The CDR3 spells CASSLDAGVSSGELFF. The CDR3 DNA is TGTGCCAGCAGCTTAGACGCGGGAGTTTCATCCGGGGAGCTGTTTTTT.

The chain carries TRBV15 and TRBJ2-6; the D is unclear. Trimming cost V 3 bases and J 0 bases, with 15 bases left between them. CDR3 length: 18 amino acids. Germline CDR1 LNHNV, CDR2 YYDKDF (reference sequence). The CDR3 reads CATSSYTGPSSGANVLTF. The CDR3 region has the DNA TGTGCCACCAGCAGTTACACGGGCCCAAGCTCTGGGGCCAACGTCCTGACTTTC.

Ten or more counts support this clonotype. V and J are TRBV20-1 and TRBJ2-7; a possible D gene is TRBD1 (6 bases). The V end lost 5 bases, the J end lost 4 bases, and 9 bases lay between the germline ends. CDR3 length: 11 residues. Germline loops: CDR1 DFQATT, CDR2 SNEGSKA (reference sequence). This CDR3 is CSAVRGYEQYF. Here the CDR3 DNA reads TGCAGTGCTGTGAGGGGGTACGAGCAGTACTTC.

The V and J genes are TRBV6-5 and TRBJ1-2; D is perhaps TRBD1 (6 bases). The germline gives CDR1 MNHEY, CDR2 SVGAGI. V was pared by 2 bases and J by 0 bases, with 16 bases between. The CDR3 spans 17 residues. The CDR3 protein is CASSYRTRGDSNYGYTF. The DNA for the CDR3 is TGTGCCAGCAGTTACCGAACCAGGGGAGACTCTAACTATGGCTACACCTTC.

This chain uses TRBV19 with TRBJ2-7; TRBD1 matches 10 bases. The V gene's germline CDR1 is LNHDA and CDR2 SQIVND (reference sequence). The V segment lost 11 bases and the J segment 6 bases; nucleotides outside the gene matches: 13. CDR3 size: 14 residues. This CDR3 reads CAWSAGQGISEQYF. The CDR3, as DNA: TGTGCCTGGAGTGCGGGACAGGGGATTTCCGAGCAGTACTTC.

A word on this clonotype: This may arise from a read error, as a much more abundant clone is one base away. The CDR3 DNA is TGTGCCACCAGTGGCGCCCCACCGCAGGGGCGAAACGAGCAGTACTTC. It encodes CATSGAPPQGRNEQYF. The rearrangement joins TRBV24-1 to TRBJ2-7, with D possibly being TRBD1 (6 bases). V shed 5 bases and J shed 5 bases, with 21 bases lying between them. The germline V gene encodes CDR1 KGHDR and CDR2 SFDVKD. The CDR3 length is 16 residues.